Below, 15 T cell receptor beta chains from the same sample are listed, as sequenced in a study of T cells in localized non-small cell lung cancer. Sequenced by immunoSEQ multiplex PCR; TCRdb stores in-frame clones only, minus some. The sample holds around 30,000 clones, approximately 90% seen once. Source: peripheral blood, taken before any cancer treatment. The receptor set was obtained from a female donor of 60 years or more with stage III squamous cell lung carcinoma.

This chain links TRBV5-1 with TRBJ2-7; TRBD1 matches 12 bases. The CDR3 runs 14 residues. Losses at the gene ends were 4 bases for V and 7 bases for J; bases not matched to a gene: 6. CDR1 is SGHRS, CDR2 YFSETQ, per germline. The CDR3 protein is CASSLGQGAQEQYF. CDR3 DNA sequence: TGCGCCAGCAGCCTGGGACAGGGGGCGCAGGAGCAGTACTTC.

The chain is built from TRBV29-1 and TRBJ2-2, with 9 bases lining up with TRBD1. The length of the CDR3 is 15 residues. V shed 7 bases, J shed 4 bases, and the junction held 10 bases outside the gene matches. Germline CDR1 SQVTM, CDR2 ANQGSEA. CDR3 sequence: CSAKGQGRSTGELFF. CDR3 sequence (DNA): TGCAGCGCCAAGGGACAGGGACGGAGCACCGGGGAGCTGTTTTTT.

The V and J genes are TRBV6-5 and TRBJ1-5; 10 bases fit TRBD1. J lost 2 bases, V lost 2 bases, and 3 bases had no gene match. From germline, CDR1 is MNHEY and CDR2 SVGAGI. The CDR3 is made up of 16 amino acids. The CDR3 loop is CASSYRGTGGNQPQHF. The CDR3 DNA is TGTGCCAGCAGTTACCGCGGGACAGGGGGCAATCAGCCCCAGCATTTT.

The rearrangement uses TRBV19 and TRBJ2-2; 9 bases are shared with TRBD2. The CDR3 is 16 amino acids. V dropped 4 bases and J dropped 4; count of bases not matched to a gene: 7. Germline loops: CDR1 LNHDA, CDR2 SQIVND (reference sequence). The CDR3 DNA sequence: TGTGCCAGTAGTAGCTTAGCGGGGGCAACCACCGGGGAGCTGTTTTTT. Protein: CASSSLAGATTGELFF.

The V and J genes are TRBV5-5 and TRBJ2-7; the match to TRBD1 covers 10 bases. Per germline, CDR1 SGHKS and CDR2 YYEKEE (reference sequence). CDR3 length: 16 residues. The J segment lost 6 bases and the V segment lost 0 bases, leaving 9 bases of the junction unmatched. For the CDR3, the DNA is TGTGCCAGCAGCTTGGGGCAGGGACAGGGGAATTCCGAGCAGTACTTC. It translates to CASSLGQGQGNSEQYF.

The CDR3 protein is CASSEEETQYF. In DNA form, the CDR3 reads TGTGCCAGCAGTGAAGAAGAGACCCAGTACTTC. The chain couples TRBV2 to TRBJ2-5, with unresolved D. The CDR3 is made up of 11 amino acids. V was cut by 1 base and J by 3 bases, with 0 bases left in between. CDR1 and CDR2 from the germline V gene are SNHLY and FYNNEI.

The rearrangement uses TRBV14 and TRBJ1-2; unclear D gene. The CDR3 loop spans 15 amino acids. V was trimmed by 1 base and J by 7 bases, leaving 16 bases between them. Germline CDR1 is SGHDN and CDR2 is FVKESK. CDR3 amino acids: CASSQVGARVGGYTF. The CDR3 coding sequence is TGTGCCAGCAGCCAAGTCGGTGCGAGGGTGGGTGGCTACACCTTC. The complete variable domain, with remaining parts taken from reference TRBV14 and TRBJ1-2, reads EAGVTQFPSHSVIEKGQTVTLRCDPISGHDNLYWYRRVMGKEIKFLLHFVKESKQDESGMPNNRFLAERTGGTYSTLKVQPAELEDSGVYFCASSQVGARVGGYTFGSGTRLTVV.

This chain joins TRBV18 and TRBJ1-1; the D is unclear. CDR3 length: 11 amino acids. Germline-derived CDR1 and CDR2 are KGHSH and LQKENI. The V end lost 3 bases, the J end lost 1 base, and 0 bases lay between the germline ends. Here the CDR3 DNA reads TGTGCCAGCTCACCGAACACTGAAGCTTTCTTT. This encodes CASSPNTEAFF.

This clone was seen more than once but under ten times. The CDR3 is CASSPIGGRAEETQYF. In DNA form, the CDR3 reads TGTGCCAGCAGCCCAATAGGGGGGAGGGCGGAGGAGACCCAGTACTTC. The chain joins TRBV7-6 to TRBJ2-5; D possibly corresponds to TRBD2 (7 bases). Per the germline V gene, CDR1 is SGHVS and CDR2 is FNYEAQ. The CDR3 extends over 16 amino acids. Trimming left V 5 bases short and J 5 bases short, with 21 bases between.

The chain combines TRBV11-3 with TRBJ2-5, with D possibly called TRBD1 or TRBD2 (5 bases each). Germline values: CDR1 SGHNT, CDR2 YENEEA. V lost 5 bases and J lost 2, with 15 bases in between. The CDR3 has 15 amino acids. The CDR3 sequence: CASSPEPGPQETQYF. Here the CDR3 DNA reads TGTGCCAGCAGCCCCGAACCGGGGCCTCAAGAGACCCAGTACTTC. Full variable domain (missing parts from reference TRBV11-3 and TRBJ2-5): EAGVVQSPRYKIIEKKQPVAFWCNPISGHNTLYWYLQNLGQGPELLIRYENEEAVDDSQLPKDRFSAERLKGVDSTLKIQPAELGDSAVYLCASSPEPGPQETQYFGPGTRLLVL.

The chain has TRBV5-1 and TRBJ1-2; 12 nucleotides agree with TRBD1. The CDR3 totals 15 residues. J gave up 8 bases and V 4 bases, and 9 bases lay outside the gene matches. The V gene's germline CDR1 is SGHRS and CDR2 YFSETQ. The CDR3 here is CASSPGQGAYKGYTF. The CDR3, as DNA: TGCGCCAGCAGCCCGGGACAGGGGGCATATAAAGGCTACACCTTC.

The rearrangement uses TRBV28 and TRBJ2-7; 8 bases map to TRBD1. Germline-derived CDR1 and CDR2 are MDHEN and SYDVKM. CDR3 length: 13 residues. With V trimmed by 4 bases and J by 5 bases, 4 bases remained unmatched. Written as DNA, the CDR3 is TGTGCCAGCAGTTCAGGGGGCAGAGACGAGCAGTACTTC. This translates into CASSSGGRDEQYF.

This clone was counted a few times. The rearrangement joins TRBV19 to TRBJ2-1; 7 nucleotides match TRBD2. The CDR3 is 14 residues long. Germline CDR1 reads LNHDA; CDR2 reads SQIVND (reference sequence). V dropped 4 bases and J dropped 2; count of bases not matched to a gene: 2. CDR3 residues: CASSRLAAYNEQFF. The CDR3 region has the DNA TGTGCCAGTAGTAGGCTAGCGGCCTACAATGAGCAGTTCTTC.

V and J are TRBV28 and TRBJ2-7, with TRBD1 matching over 8 bases. Germline CDR1 and CDR2: MDHEN and SYDVKM. V shed 7 bases, J shed 6 bases, and the junction held 11 bases outside the gene matches. The CDR3 is 14 amino acids. The CDR3 nucleotides read TGTGCCAGCACCTTTGTCCTTGACAGGGGCGAGCAGTACTTC. It translates to CASTFVLDRGEQYF.

This rearrangement joins TRBV19 to TRBJ2-1, with D possibly being TRBD1 (6 bases). The germline CDR1 and CDR2 sequences are LNHDA and SQIVND (reference sequence). CDR3 length equals 14 residues. Deletions cut 5 bases from V and 1 base from J, with 9 bases between. CDR3 residues: CASSSTGSYNEQFF. DNA of the CDR3: TGTGCCAGTAGTTCGACAGGATCCTACAATGAGCAGTTCTTC.